The 28 T cell receptor beta chains reported below all come from one sample, sequenced in a study of cytomegalovirus exposure and HLA in healthy donors. Primers for the PCR totalled 60 Vbeta and 13 Jbeta. Produced via immunoSEQ multiplex PCR; TCRdb's table is partial and in-frame only. Counted here are 150,000 to 200,000 clones, over 65% occurring once; the ten biggest clones make up roughly 3.6%. Sample: PBMCs. These receptor sequences come from a man aged 35 to 55 in good health and CMV-seropositive.

The chain joins TRBV19 to TRBJ1-4, with 12 bases fitting TRBD1. CDR3 length equals 15 residues. With 10 bases clipped from V and 7 bases from J, the junction kept 10 bases outside the gene matches. Germline CDR1 LNHDA, CDR2 SQIVND (reference sequence). CDR3 protein: CATKGTGGFFEKLFF. CDR3 nucleotides: TGTGCCACCAAGGGGACAGGGGGCTTTTTTGAAAAACTGTTTTTT.

This clone appeared many times. J is TRBJ2-7 and V is TRBV11-3; the D gene is possibly TRBD2 (7 bases). V was trimmed by 5 bases and J by 5 bases, leaving 16 bases between them. Germline V gene lookup returns CDR1 SGHNT and CDR2 YENEEA. CDR3 length: 14 residues. Here the CDR3 DNA reads TGTGCCAGCAGCCAAGGGGGGGGAGAGGACGAGCAGTACTTC. Translation: CASSQGGGEDEQYF.

J is TRBJ2-6 and V is TRBV18, with D hard to call. V dropped 6 bases and J dropped 3 bases, with 12 bases sitting between them. In germline, CDR1 is KGHSH, CDR2 LQKENI. The CDR3 is 15 residues long. The CDR3 DNA sequence: TGTGCCAGCTCCCCCACCCAGTATGGGGCCAACGTCCTGACTTTC. This gives the protein CASSPTQYGANVLTF.

The chain combines TRBV7-6 with TRBJ2-5; tentatively, D is TRBD1 (6 bases). The CDR3 runs 14 residues. V was pared by 5 bases and J by 2 bases, with 12 bases between. The germline gives CDR1 SGHVS, CDR2 FNYEAQ. CDR3 sequence (DNA): TGTGCCAGCAGCATCTCCGGGACACAAGAGACCCAGTACTTC. As protein: CASSISGTQETQYF.

The chain has TRBV10-3 and TRBJ1-5; D perhaps matches TRBD1 (5 bases). This CDR3 is 15 amino acids long. Trimming pared 1 base from V and 2 bases from J, leaving 9 bases between. CDR1 and CDR2 (germline): ENHRY, SYGVKD. CDR3 region: CAISEFEGGNQPQHF. The CDR3 coding sequence is TGTGCCATCAGTGAGTTTGAAGGGGGCAATCAGCCCCAGCATTTT.

This sequence joins TRBV4-1 and TRBJ2-1, with 15 bases matching TRBD2. This CDR3 is built from 17 residues. Germline CDR1 is MGHRA and CDR2 is YSYEKL. V gave up 4 bases and J gave up 2 bases; unmatched junction bases: 3. This CDR3 is CASSRGLAGGAYNEQFF. CDR3 DNA: TGCGCCAGCAGCCGAGGACTAGCGGGAGGGGCCTACAATGAGCAGTTCTTC.

The rearrangement joins TRBV7-6 to TRBJ2-7; 9 bases are a match to TRBD2. This CDR3 spans 18 amino acids. After removal of 1 base from V and 2 bases from J, the junction contained 12 bases not matched to a gene. Germline CDR1 SGHVS, CDR2 FNYEAQ. CDR3 coding DNA: TGTGCCAGCAGCTTAGTCCTAGCGGGAACCGCTAGGGCCTACGAGCAGTACTTC. Amino acid sequence: CASSLVLAGTARAYEQYF.

The rearrangement uses TRBV10-3 and TRBJ2-1; D is possibly TRBD1 (7 bases). Between the trimmed V and J ends, which lost 6 bases and 4 bases, there was a span of 16 bases. Germline V gives CDR1 ENHRY, CDR2 SYGVKD. This CDR3 contains 15 residues. CDR3 in DNA: TGTGCCATCAGCGGGACAGCGGAGGGGTACAATGAGCAGTTCTTC. Translation: CAISGTAEGYNEQFF.

This clone was counted only a few times. The V call is TRBV4-3, the J call TRBJ2-1, with D possibly matching TRBD2 (7 bases). Germline CDR1 reads LGHNA; CDR2 reads YSLEER. Deletions cut 0 bases from V and 8 bases from J, with 23 bases between. The CDR3 has 18 amino acids. The chain's CDR3 is CASSQDWGGGGGGYEQFF. In DNA form, the CDR3 reads TGCGCCAGCAGCCAAGATTGGGGCGGGGGAGGGGGGGGGTATGAGCAGTTCTTC.

The chain carries TRBV6-1 and TRBJ1-3; D call uncertain. V lost 1 base, J lost 0 bases, and 10 bases lay in between. CDR1 and CDR2 from the germline V gene are MNHNS and SASEGT. The CDR3 totals 16 residues. This chain's CDR3 is CASSEGNRFSGNTIYF. The CDR3 DNA reads TGTGCCAGCAGTGAAGGTAACAGATTCTCTGGAAACACCATATATTTT.

The genes are TRBV6-1 and TRBJ1-6, with 9 bases identical to TRBD1. Trimming took 8 bases from V and 9 from J; bases not matched to a gene: 11. The CDR3 extends over 15 amino acids. Germline CDR1 and CDR2: MNHNS and SASEGT. DNA of the CDR3: TGTGCCAGCTGCCCGGGACAGGGCTTTGGTTCACCCCTCCACTTT. Amino acid sequence: CASCPGQGFGSPLHF.

The chain uses TRBV6-1 and TRBJ2-2, with D possibly TRBD2 on 6 matching bases. V dropped 5 bases and J dropped 3 bases, with 7 bases sitting between them. Looked up from germline, CDR1 is MNHNS and CDR2 is SASEGT. The CDR3 loop spans 13 amino acids. CDR3 in DNA: TGTGCCAGCAGTTCGGGAGACACCGGGGAGCTGTTTTTT. It is translated as CASSSGDTGELFF.

The gene calls are TRBV7-2 and TRBJ2-3; perhaps TRBD2 as D (5 bases). This CDR3 is built from 14 residues. V lost 3 bases, J lost 4 bases, and 11 bases lay in between. CDR1 is SGHTA and CDR2 is FQGNSA in the germline V gene. The CDR3 loop reads CASSLSSEADTQYF. In DNA, the CDR3 is TGTGCCAGCAGCTTGTCGTCGGAGGCAGATACGCAGTATTTT.

This clone was counted only a few times. This rearrangement joins TRBV4-3 to TRBJ2-1; TRBD2 matches 7 bases. With V trimmed by 0 bases and J by 4 bases, 3 bases remained unmatched. This CDR3 has 15 amino acids. Looked up from germline, CDR1 is LGHNA and CDR2 is YSLEER. The CDR3 loop reads CASSQESGAYNEQFF. The CDR3, as DNA: TGCGCCAGCAGCCAAGAGAGCGGGGCATACAATGAGCAGTTCTTC.

This chain joins TRBV30 and TRBJ1-2, with D possibly matching TRBD1 (6 bases). Germline V gene sequence: CDR1 GTSNPN, CDR2 SVGIG (reference sequence). The CDR3 has 15 amino acids. Trimming stripped 5 bases from V and 3 bases from J, with 19 bases between. The CDR3 DNA reads as TGTGCCTGGGGTCCCACCACAGGGTCTCACTATGGCTACACCTTC. Protein product: CAWGPTTGSHYGYTF. Filled out from reference TRBV30 and TRBJ1-2, the complete variable domain reads SQTIHQWPATLVQPVGSPLSLECTVEGTSNPNLYWYRQAAGRGLQLLFYSVGIGQISSEVPQNLSASRPQDRQFILSSKKLLLSDSGFYLCAWGPTTGSHYGYTFGSGTRLTVV.

The chain is built from TRBV5-1 and TRBJ2-2; D remains unclear. V was cut by 0 bases and J by 1 base, with 7 bases left in between. Per germline, CDR1 SGHRS and CDR2 YFSETQ. CDR3 size: 15 residues. This CDR3 is CASSLDTLNTGELFF. The CDR3 nucleotides read TGCGCCAGCAGCTTGGACACCCTGAACACCGGGGAGCTGTTTTTT.

This clone was recorded only once. CDR3 in amino acids: CASSHLSRDGGWYNEQFF. The CDR3 region has the DNA TGTGCCAGCAGCCACCTGTCCCGGGACGGGGGATGGTACAATGAGCAGTTCTTC. The chain combines TRBV7-6 with TRBJ2-1, with D perhaps TRBD2 (6 bases). CDR1 is SGHVS, CDR2 FNYEAQ, per germline. This CDR3 has 18 residues. V gave up 5 bases and J gave up 4 bases, with 24 bases separating them.

The chain uses TRBV6-5 and TRBJ1-1, with D possibly being TRBD1 (5 bases). In germline, CDR1 is MNHEY, CDR2 SVGAGI. Trimming shortened V by 2 bases and J by 8 bases, and 12 bases separated the two germline ends. This CDR3 spans 13 amino acids. The CDR3 nucleotides read TGTGCCAGCAGTTACGGGGGGGGTTTAGAAGCTTTCTTT. This gives the protein CASSYGGGLEAFF.

The chain links TRBV6-5 to TRBJ2-1; D call uncertain. V lost 5 bases, J lost 0 bases, and 11 bases lay in between. The CDR3 is made up of 15 amino acids. Looked up from germline, CDR1 is MNHEY and CDR2 is SVGAGI. The CDR3 here is CASSPLTSSYNEQFF. CDR3 DNA: TGTGCCAGCAGTCCCCTCACGAGCTCCTACAATGAGCAGTTCTTC.

This chain connects TRBV5-8 to TRBJ1-6; TRBD1 aligns across 9 bases. The CDR3 totals 15 residues. The germline V gene encodes CDR1 SGHTS and CDR2 YDEGEE. The V segment lost 3 bases and the J segment 9 bases; nucleotides outside the gene matches: 7. CDR3 coding DNA: TGTGCCAGCAGCTGGGATGGGACAGGGCCTTCACCCCTCCACTTT. Protein: CASSWDGTGPSPLHF.

The rearrangement uses TRBV28 and TRBJ2-5; 13 nucleotides match TRBD2. The tail of the sequence fits TRBJ2-7 better, so the J call may be wrong. The CDR3 consists of 16 residues. CDR1 and CDR2 from the germline V gene are MDHEN and SYDVKM. Here the CDR3 reads CASSGLAGSGIHEQYF. CDR3 DNA sequence: TGTGCCAGTTCGGGACTAGCGGGATCCGGAATCCACGAGCAGTACTTC.

This chain uses TRBV7-6 with TRBJ2-7; D uncertain. From germline, CDR1 is SGHVS and CDR2 FNYEAQ. Trimming cost V 5 bases and J 4 bases, with 12 bases left between them. The CDR3 extends over 13 amino acids. The CDR3: CASSALGGYEQYF. As DNA, the CDR3 is TGTGCCAGCAGCGCCCTAGGTGGGTACGAGCAGTACTTC.

This clone was observed once. The chain uses TRBV5-1 and TRBJ2-7; maybe TRBD1 (5 bases). The germline gives CDR1 SGHRS, CDR2 YFSETQ. This CDR3 spans 13 amino acids. V dropped 0 bases and J dropped 6 bases, with 10 bases sitting between them. This CDR3 is CASSLGDSFEQYF. The CDR3, as DNA: TGCGCCAGCAGCTTGGGTGACAGTTTCGAGCAGTACTTC.

This clone was picked up one time. The chain couples TRBV19 to TRBJ2-3, with 9 bases fitting TRBD1. The germline V gene encodes CDR1 LNHDA and CDR2 SQIVND (reference sequence). This CDR3 has 13 amino acids. Unmatched junction bases numbered 7, after V lost 10 bases and J lost 5 bases. The CDR3 here is CATGTGMQDTQYF. CDR3 DNA sequence: TGTGCCACCGGGACAGGGATGCAAGATACGCAGTATTTT.

The J gene is TRBJ2-1, the V gene TRBV2, with TRBD2 matching over 9 bases. The junction had 15 bases not matched to a gene; V was cut back by 3 bases and J by 9 bases. This CDR3 has 17 amino acids. CDR1 and CDR2 from the germline V gene are SNHLY and FYNNEI. The CDR3 region is CASSEVPGASGMGEQFF. The CDR3 coding sequence is TGTGCCAGCAGTGAGGTCCCAGGGGCTAGCGGGATGGGTGAGCAGTTCTTC.

The chain recombines TRBV12-5 with TRBJ2-7; unclear D gene. The ends were cut back, 6 bases at V and 2 bases at J, with 14 bases in the middle. The CDR3 sequence is 14 residues long. Germline V CDR1 and CDR2: LGHNT, FRNRAP. CDR3 region: CASGYRFEPYEQYF. The CDR3 nucleotides read TGTGCTAGTGGCTATCGATTCGAGCCCTACGAGCAGTACTTC.

The V gene is TRBV7-9, the J gene TRBJ2-5; D may be TRBD2 (5 bases). Trimming removed 3 bases from V and 2 bases from J, with 19 bases in between. The CDR3 runs to 17 residues. Germline V gene lookup returns CDR1 SEHNR and CDR2 FQNEAQ (reference sequence). This CDR3 is CASSFRMKNPGQETQYF. CDR3 coding DNA: TGTGCCAGCAGCTTCCGGATGAAGAATCCGGGGCAAGAGACCCAGTACTTC.

DNA for the CDR3: TGTGCCAGCAGTCTGACAGGGATATTCCAAGAGACCCAGTACTTC. It yields the protein CASSLTGIFQETQYF. The chain joins TRBV6-5 to TRBJ2-5; 7 bases fit TRBD1. This CDR3 has 15 residues. Germline V gene sequence: CDR1 MNHEY, CDR2 SVGAGI. After removal of 5 bases from V and 1 base from J, the junction contained 7 bases not matched to a gene.